A single sample gave rise to the 18 T cell receptor beta chains below, sequenced in a study of regulatory T cells in long-lasting Graves disease. HTBI primers from iRepertoire and Arm-PCR of CDR3 regions yielded the TCR beta libraries. TCRdb used MiXCR to reprocess the multiplex PCR reads, holding one entry per CDR3 protein. The sample has approximately 400,000 distinct CDR3 sequences, more than 20% seen once. As to time point: persistent/refractory GD, antithyroid drugs over 5 years with positive TRAb. PBMCs were the source of the RNA used for TCR sequencing. This material consisted of peripheral blood mononuclear cells (PBMCs), taken when the disease was refractory, from a patient treated with antithyroid drugs. These receptors were collected from a female donor with Graves disease.

This chain uses TRBV7-9 with TRBJ2-2; D may be TRBD1 or TRBD2 (6 bases each). V was shortened by 5 bases and J by 6 bases, with 13 bases between the two germline ends. The CDR3 has 14 amino acids. The germline V gene encodes CDR1 SEHNR and CDR2 FQNEAQ (reference sequence). CDR3 nucleotide sequence: TGTGCCAGCAGCCCAGGGGAGGCGCCCGGGGAGCTGTTTTTT. This codes for CASSPGEAPGELFF. Looking up the rest from reference TRBV7-9 and TRBJ2-2 gives the full variable domain: DTGVSQNPRHKITKRGQNVTFRCDPISEHNRLYWYRQTLGQGPEFLTYFQNEAQLEKSRLLSDRFSAERPKGSFSTLEIQRTEQGDSAMYLCASSPGEAPGELFFGEGSRLTVL.

The table lists this clonotype with a few counts. V and J are TRBV29-1 and TRBJ1-2; 10 bases map to TRBD1. J was trimmed by 5 bases and V by 8 bases; bases with no gene match: 5. Per the germline V gene, CDR1 is SQVTM and CDR2 is ANQGSEA. The CDR3 totals 12 residues. CDR3 in amino acids: CSSRQGAYGYTF. The CDR3 DNA is TGCAGCTCCCGACAGGGGGCGTATGGCTACACCTTC. Using reference TRBV29-1 and TRBJ1-2 for the parts outside the CDR3, the full variable domain is SAVISQKPSRDICQRGTSLTIQCQVDSQVTMMFWYRQQPGQSLTLIATANQGSEATYESGFVIDKFPISRPNLTFSTLTVSNMSPEDSSIYLCSSRQGAYGYTFGSGTRLTVV.

The chain has TRBV7-9 and TRBJ2-7; 8 positions agree with TRBD1. This CDR3 has 15 amino acids. Germline assignment: CDR1 SEHNR and CDR2 FQNEAQ (reference sequence). The ends lost 1 base at V and 6 bases at J; junction bases unmatched: 8. The DNA for the CDR3 is TGTGCCAGCAGCTTAGTGGACAGGGCAGAATCCGAGCAGTACTTC. It encodes CASSLVDRAESEQYF.

This clonotype was seen ten or more times. The chain carries TRBV7-8 and TRBJ1-2; 7 positions agree with TRBD1. With V trimmed by 0 bases and J by 6 bases, 13 bases remained unmatched. Germline CDR1 and CDR2: SGHVS and FQNEAQ. The CDR3 covers 17 residues. CDR3 loop: CASSLARQGDLTNGYTF. The CDR3 DNA follows: TGTGCCAGCAGCTTAGCGAGACAGGGAGACCTAACTAATGGCTACACCTTC.

This clonotype was observed a few times. The J gene is TRBJ1-3, the V gene TRBV7-2, with D maybe TRBD1 (5 bases). This CDR3 has 15 residues. Per the germline V gene, CDR1 is SGHTA and CDR2 is FQGNSA. Trimming took 5 bases from V and 0 from J, leaving 11 bases between them. DNA of the CDR3: TGTGCCAGCAGCCCAGGGTTAACCTCTGGAAACACCATATATTTT. As protein: CASSPGLTSGNTIYF. Filled out from reference TRBV7-2 and TRBJ1-3, the complete variable domain reads GAGVSQSPSNKVTEKGKDVELRCDPISGHTALYWYRQSLGQGLEFLIYFQGNSAPDKSGLPSDRFSAERTGGSVSTLTIQRTQQEDSAVYLCASSPGLTSGNTIYFGEGSWLTVV.

The V gene is TRBV20-1, the J gene TRBJ2-7; 7 bases are a match to TRBD1. J lost 4 bases, V lost 4 bases, and 13 bases had no gene match. This CDR3 has 15 residues. CDR1 and CDR2 from the germline V gene are DFQATT and SNEGSKA (reference sequence). CDR3 residues: CSAIYGETGKYEQYF. The DNA for the CDR3 is TGCAGTGCTATTTATGGGGAGACAGGGAAGTACGAGCAGTACTTC.

The chain uses TRBV13 and TRBJ2-1; 10 bases are a match to TRBD1. The V segment lost 6 bases and the J segment 8 bases; nucleotides outside the gene matches: 16. The CDR3 contains 17 residues. From germline, CDR1 is PRHDT and CDR2 FYEKMQ (reference sequence). In DNA, the CDR3 is TGTGCCAGCAGTCCCGTTGTCCGGGACAGGGGAGGCGATGAGCAGTTCTTC. This encodes CASSPVVRDRGGDEQFF.

The V and J genes are TRBV12-3 or TRBV12-4 and TRBJ2-1; 13 positions agree with TRBD2. CDR3 length: 19 amino acids. Trimming cost V 3 bases and J 9 bases; bases outside gene matches: 17. In nucleotides, the CDR3 is TGTGCCAGCAGTTTGATGACTAGCGGGAGGTCTCTCGAATTCGGTGAGCAGTTCTTC. This codes for CASSLMTSGRSLEFGEQFF.

The CDR3 DNA is TGCAGTGCTAGAGATCTGGGGGCATTGGCAGATACGCAGTATTTT. Amino acids: CSARDLGALADTQYF. This chain connects TRBV20-1 to TRBJ2-3, with TRBD1 as a possible D gene (6 bases). The V end lost 0 bases, the J end lost 4 bases, and 14 bases lay between the germline ends. Per the germline V gene, CDR1 is DFQATT and CDR2 is SNEGSKA (reference sequence). The CDR3 is 15 amino acids.

This chain joins TRBV11-2 and TRBJ2-5; 7 positions agree with TRBD1. In germline, CDR1 is SGHAT, CDR2 FQNNGV. CDR3 length equals 14 residues. Losses at the gene ends were 6 bases for V and 4 bases for J; bases not matched to a gene: 8. The CDR3 region is CASSQRQGSETQYF. In DNA, the CDR3 is TGTGCCAGCAGTCAACGACAGGGATCAGAGACCCAGTACTTC.

About this clonotype itself: One end of the junction varies from germline; a read error may be responsible. The V call is TRBV27, the J call TRBJ1-3, with 8 bases identical to TRBD1. This CDR3 is 16 amino acids long. Germline loops: CDR1 MNHEY, CDR2 SMNVEV (reference sequence). The CDR3 reads CASSLSSRGQGNTIYF. DNA for the CDR3: TGTGCCAGCAGTTTATCGTCCAGGGGGCAAGGAAATACCATATATTTT.

The chain couples TRBV12-3 or TRBV12-4 to TRBJ1-6, with 8 positions matching TRBD1. V was clipped by 6 bases and J by 5 bases; unmatched bases: 6. The CDR3 has 15 amino acids. CDR3 amino acids: CASSPGGGDNSPLHF. DNA for the CDR3: TGTGCCAGCAGCCCAGGGGGCGGTGATAATTCACCCCTCCACTTT.

This sequence joins TRBV20-1 and TRBJ1-1; a possible D gene is TRBD1 (5 bases). This CDR3 has 14 amino acids. CDR1 and CDR2 (germline): DFQATT, SNEGSKA (reference sequence). The V end was cut by 2 bases, the J end by 0 bases, with 10 bases between. In nucleotides, the CDR3 is TGCAGTGCTAGACCAGGGAGCATGAACACTGAAGCTTTCTTT. Protein sequence: CSARPGSMNTEAFF.

The chain links TRBV5-1 to TRBJ1-2; no definite D call. The germline V gene has CDR1 SGHRS and CDR2 YFSETQ. The V end lost 4 bases, the J end lost 2 bases, and 9 bases lay between the germline ends. This CDR3 comprises 13 residues. Here the CDR3 DNA reads TGCGCCAGCAGCCGAGACCAGAACTATGGCTACACCTTC. Translating gives CASSRDQNYGYTF.

In this sample, this clonotype turned up many times. This chain links TRBV6-1 with TRBJ1-2, with 8 bases that match TRBD1. CDR3 length equals 15 residues. V trimming: 5 bases; J trimming: 3 bases; junction bases outside the gene matches: 8. CDR1 and CDR2 (germline): MNHNS, SASEGT. CDR3 residues: CASSLDGQGDYGYTF. CDR3 bases: TGTGCCAGCAGTCTTGACGGACAGGGTGACTATGGCTACACCTTC.

This sequence joins TRBV11-1 and TRBJ2-1; maybe TRBD2 (5 bases). V shed 3 bases and J shed 3 bases, with 15 bases lying between them. The CDR3 consists of 16 residues. Germline assignment: CDR1 SGHAT and CDR2 FQDESV (reference sequence). CDR3 coding DNA: TGTGCCAGCAGCTTTAGGGAGTTGGGAATCTACAATGAGCAGTTCTTC. As protein: CASSFRELGIYNEQFF.

This clonotype was seen repeatedly, ten times or more. CDR3 loop: CAWNAVLNTEAFF. Here the CDR3 DNA reads TGTGCCTGGAACGCAGTTTTGAACACTGAAGCTTTCTTT. The chain combines TRBV30 with TRBJ1-1, with unresolved D. This CDR3 is built from 13 residues. V was pared by 4 bases and J by 0 bases, with 9 bases between. Germline V gene data show CDR1 as GTSNPN and CDR2 as SVGIG (reference sequence).

To note about this clonotype: This may be a read error, as it is one base from a much larger clone. The chain joins TRBV2 to TRBJ2-7; D not certain. Germline lookup yields CDR1 SNHLY and CDR2 FYNNEI. CDR3 size: 10 residues. The CDR3 DNA reads as TGTGCCGGCAGTGGTTGGGAGCAGTACTTC. Encoded protein: CAGSGWEQYF. The variable domain in full, completed from reference TRBV2 and TRBJ2-7, reads EPEVTQTPSHQVTQMGQEVILRCVPISNHLYFYWYRQILGQKVEFLVSFYNNEISEKSEIFDDQFSVERPDGSNFTLKIRSTKLEDSAMYFCAGSGWEQYFGPGTRLTVT.